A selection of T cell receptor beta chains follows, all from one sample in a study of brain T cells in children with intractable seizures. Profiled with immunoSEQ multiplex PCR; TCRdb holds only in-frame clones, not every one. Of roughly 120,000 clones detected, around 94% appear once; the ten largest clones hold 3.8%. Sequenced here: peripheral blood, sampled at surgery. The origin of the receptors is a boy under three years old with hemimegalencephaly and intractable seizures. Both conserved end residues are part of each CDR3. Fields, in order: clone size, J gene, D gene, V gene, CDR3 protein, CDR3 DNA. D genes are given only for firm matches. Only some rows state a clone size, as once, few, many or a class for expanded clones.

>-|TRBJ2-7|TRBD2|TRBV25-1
CASSSRLAGAEQYF
TGTGCCAGCAGTTCGCGACTAGCGGGAGCCGAGCAGTACTTC
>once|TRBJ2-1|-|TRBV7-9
CASSSRREDEQFF
TGTGCCAGCAGCTCCCGTAGGGAGGATGAGCAGTTCTTC
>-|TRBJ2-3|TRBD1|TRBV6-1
CASSDKTGAHSDTQYF
TGTGCCAGCAGTGATAAGACAGGGGCGCACTCAGATACGCAGTATTTT
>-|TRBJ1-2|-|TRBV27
CASRLGPGTSAGGYTF
TGTGCCAGCCGCTTGGGACCCGGGACATCAGCTGGGGGCTACACCTTC
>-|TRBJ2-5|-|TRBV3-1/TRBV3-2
CASSPAPGPPETQYF
TGTGCCAGCAGCCCAGCTCCGGGACCCCCGGAGACCCAGTACTTC
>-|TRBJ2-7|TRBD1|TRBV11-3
CASSDGQGYEQYF
TGTGCCAGCAGCGACGGACAGGGCTACGAGCAGTACTTC
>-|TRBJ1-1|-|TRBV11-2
CASSFRDANTEAFF
TGTGCCAGCAGCTTTAGGGATGCGAACACTGAAGCTTTCTTT
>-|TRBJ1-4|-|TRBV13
CASSPAGNNEKLFF
TGTGCCAGCAGCCCCGCAGGGAACAATGAAAAACTGTTTTTT
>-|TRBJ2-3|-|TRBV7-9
CASSLGERGTDTQYF
TGTGCCAGCAGCTTGGGGGAAAGGGGGACAGATACGCAGTATTTT
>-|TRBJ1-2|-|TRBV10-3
CAISENYPAVVYGYTF
TGTGCCATCAGTGAGAATTATCCGGCAGTCGTCTATGGCTACACCTTC
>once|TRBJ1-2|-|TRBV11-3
CASSPGGLHGYTF
TGTGCCAGCAGCCCCGGAGGACTACATGGCTACACCTTC
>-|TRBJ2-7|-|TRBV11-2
CASSLGGGGEQYF
TGTGCCAGCAGCTTAGGTGGAGGAGGCGAGCAGTACTTC
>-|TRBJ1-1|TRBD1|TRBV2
CASSVEGATEAFF
TGTGCCAGCAGTGTCGAGGGGGCAACTGAAGCTTTCTTT
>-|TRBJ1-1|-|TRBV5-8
CASSLVGGNTEAFF
TGTGCCAGCAGCTTGGTCGGAGGGAACACTGAAGCTTTCTTT
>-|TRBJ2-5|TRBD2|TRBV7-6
CASSAGRREGGETQYF
TGTGCCAGCAGCGCAGGTCGGAGGGAGGGAGGAGAGACCCAGTACTTC
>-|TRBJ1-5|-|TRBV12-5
CASGLVPEGPGQPQHF
TGTGCTAGTGGTTTGGTACCAGAGGGGCCGGGACAGCCCCAGCATTTT
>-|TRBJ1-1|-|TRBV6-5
CASSSIRGNTEAFF
TGTGCCAGCAGTTCGATCAGGGGAAACACTGAAGCTTTCTTT
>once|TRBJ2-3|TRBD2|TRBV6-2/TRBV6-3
CASSYLGGRPGSTDTQYF
TGTGCCAGCAGTTACCTTGGCGGGAGGCCCGGTAGCACAGATACGCAGTATTTT
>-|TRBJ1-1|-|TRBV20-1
CSARGGTEAFF
TGCAGTGCTAGAGGGGGCACTGAAGCTTTCTTT
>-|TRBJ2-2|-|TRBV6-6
CASSYYVGAGELFF
TGTGCCAGCAGTTACTACGTGGGAGCCGGGGAGCTGTTTTTT
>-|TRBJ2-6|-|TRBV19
CASRIGTMGSGANVLTF
TGTGCCAGTAGAATAGGGACGATGGGCTCTGGGGCCAACGTCCTGACTTTC
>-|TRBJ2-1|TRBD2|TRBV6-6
CASRAGLAGGYNEQFF
TGTGCCAGCAGGGCAGGACTAGCGGGAGGGTACAATGAGCAGTTCTTC
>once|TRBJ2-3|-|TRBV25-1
CASSTQGVGTQYF
TGTGCCAGCAGTACACAGGGTGTCGGTACGCAGTATTTT
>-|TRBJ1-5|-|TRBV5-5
CASSWTDRHQPQHF
TGTGCCAGCAGCTGGACAGATCGGCATCAGCCCCAGCATTTT
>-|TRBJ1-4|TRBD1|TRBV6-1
CASSEMIGTGVEKLFF
TGTGCCAGCAGTGAAATGATCGGGACAGGGGTTGAAAAACTGTTTTTT
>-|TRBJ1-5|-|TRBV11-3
CASSLVQEDNQPQHF
TGTGCCAGCAGCTTAGTACAGGAAGACAATCAGCCCCAGCATTTT
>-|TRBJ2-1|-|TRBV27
CASSFPARGGEQFF
TGTGCCAGCAGTTTCCCGGCCAGGGGTGGAGAGCAGTTCTTC
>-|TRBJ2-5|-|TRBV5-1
CASSKETETAAQYF
TGCGCCAGCAGCAAAGAGACAGAGACAGCGGCCCAGTACTTC
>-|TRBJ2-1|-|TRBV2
CASSVRGTSYNEQFF
TGTGCCAGCAGTGTAAGGGGGACCTCCTACAATGAGCAGTTCTTC
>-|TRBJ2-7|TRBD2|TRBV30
CAWSVLAGVYEQYF
TGTGCCTGGAGTGTTCTAGCGGGAGTTTACGAGCAGTACTTC
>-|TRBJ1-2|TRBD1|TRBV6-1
CASSERWLGRGDYGYTF
TGTGCCAGCAGTGAAAGGTGGTTGGGCAGGGGGGACTATGGCTACACCTTC
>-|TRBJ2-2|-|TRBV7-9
CASPGGWNTGELFF
TGTGCCAGCCCCGGCGGCTGGAACACCGGGGAGCTGTTTTTT
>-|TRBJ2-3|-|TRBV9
CASSVATGNPTDTQYF
TGTGCCAGCAGCGTAGCTACGGGGAACCCCACAGATACGCAGTATTTT
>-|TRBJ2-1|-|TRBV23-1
CASSQMRAQGTYNEQFF
TGCGCCAGCAGTCAAATGCGCGCACAGGGGACTTACAATGAGCAGTTCTTC
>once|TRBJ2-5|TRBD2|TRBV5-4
CASSPPIAGGGETQYF
TGTGCCAGCAGCCCACCCATAGCGGGCGGGGGGGAGACCCAGTACTTC
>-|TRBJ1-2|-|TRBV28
CASTRGAINYGYTF
TGTGCCAGCACCCGGGGGGCTATAAACTATGGCTACACCTTC
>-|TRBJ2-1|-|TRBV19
CASSRAQAQFF
TGTGCCAGTAGTAGGGCGCAGGCCCAGTTCTTC
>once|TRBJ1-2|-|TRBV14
CASSQVWPSYGYTF
TGTGCCAGCAGCCAAGTCTGGCCGAGCTATGGCTACACCTTC
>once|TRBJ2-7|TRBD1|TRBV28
CASRGPFGYEQYF
TGTGCTTCGAGGGGGCCCTTTGGGTACGAGCAGTACTTC
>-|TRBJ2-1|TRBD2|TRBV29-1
CSAHGGDLNEQFF
TGCAGCGCCCACGGGGGGGACCTGAATGAGCAGTTCTTC
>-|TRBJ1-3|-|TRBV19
CAVGRAGNTIYF
TGTGCCGTCGGCAGGGCTGGAAACACCATATATTTT
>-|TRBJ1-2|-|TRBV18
CASSQRQVGYTF
TGTGCCAGCTCACAGCGACAGGTTGGCTACACCTTC
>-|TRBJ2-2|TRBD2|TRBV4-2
CASSQDIRLAGGELFF
TGTGCCAGCAGCCAAGATATTCGGCTAGCGGGCGGGGAGCTGTTTTTT
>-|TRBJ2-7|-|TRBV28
CASSSTRRYEQYWQYF
TGTGCCAGCAGCTCCACCAGGCGCTACGAGCAGTACTGGCAGTACTTC
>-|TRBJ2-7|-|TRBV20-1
CSALRRLEQYF
TGCAGTGCTTTGCGGCGGCTCGAGCAGTACTTC
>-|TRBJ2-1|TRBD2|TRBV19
CASSIVAGGSYNEQFF
TGTGCCAGTAGTATAGTAGCGGGAGGATCCTACAATGAGCAGTTCTTC
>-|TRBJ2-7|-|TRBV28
CASSFPTISALITRYEQYF
TGTGCCAGCAGTTTCCCCACCATTTCGGCTCTCATTACCCGCTACGAGCAGTACTTC
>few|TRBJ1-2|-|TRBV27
CASSPYGFYGYTF
TGTGCCAGCAGTCCCTACGGGTTCTATGGCTACACCTTC
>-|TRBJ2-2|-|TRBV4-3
CASSQGSAGNTGELFF
TGCGCCAGCAGCCAAGGGTCTGCGGGGAACACCGGGGAGCTGTTTTTT
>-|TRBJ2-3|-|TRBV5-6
CASSELGTGTDTQYF
TGTGCCAGCAGCGAACTAGGAACGGGCACAGATACGCAGTATTTT